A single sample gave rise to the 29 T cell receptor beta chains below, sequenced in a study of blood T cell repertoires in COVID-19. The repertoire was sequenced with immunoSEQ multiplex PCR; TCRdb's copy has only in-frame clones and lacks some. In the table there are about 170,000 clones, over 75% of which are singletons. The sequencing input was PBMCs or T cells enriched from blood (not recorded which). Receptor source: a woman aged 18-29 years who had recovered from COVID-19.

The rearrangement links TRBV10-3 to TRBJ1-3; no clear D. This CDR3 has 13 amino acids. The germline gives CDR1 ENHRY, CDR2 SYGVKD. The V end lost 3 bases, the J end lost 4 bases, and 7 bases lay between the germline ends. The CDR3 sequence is CAISEQRGNTIYF. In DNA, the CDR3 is TGTGCCATCAGTGAACAGAGAGGAAACACCATATATTTT.

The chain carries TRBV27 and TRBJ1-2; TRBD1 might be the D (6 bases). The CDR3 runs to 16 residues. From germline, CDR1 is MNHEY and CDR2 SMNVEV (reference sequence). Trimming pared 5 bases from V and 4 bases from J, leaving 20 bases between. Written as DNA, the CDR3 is TGTGCCAGCAGTCCCAACCCCGGGGGGCTAGGCTATGGCTACACCTTC. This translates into CASSPNPGGLGYGYTF.

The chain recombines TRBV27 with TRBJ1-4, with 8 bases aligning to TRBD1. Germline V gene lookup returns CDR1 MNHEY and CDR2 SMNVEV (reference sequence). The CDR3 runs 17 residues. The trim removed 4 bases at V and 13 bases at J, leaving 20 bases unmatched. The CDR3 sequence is CASSSLQGAGQSDSLFF. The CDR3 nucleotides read TGTGCCAGCAGTTCCCTCCAGGGGGCTGGGCAATCGGATTCACTGTTTTTT.

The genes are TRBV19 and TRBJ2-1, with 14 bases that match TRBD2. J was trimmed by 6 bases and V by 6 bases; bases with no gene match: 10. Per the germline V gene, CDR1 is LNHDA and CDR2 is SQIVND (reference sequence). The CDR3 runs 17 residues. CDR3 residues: CASSQGLAGGGSNEQFF. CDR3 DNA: TGTGCCAGTAGCCAAGGACTAGCGGGAGGAGGAAGCAATGAGCAGTTCTTC. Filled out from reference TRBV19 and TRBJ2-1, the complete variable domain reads DGGITQSPKYLFRKEGQNVTLSCEQNLNHDAMYWYRQDPGQGLRLIYYSQIVNDFQKGDIAEGYSVSREKKESFPLTVTSAQKNPTAFYLCASSQGLAGGGSNEQFFGPGTRLTVL.

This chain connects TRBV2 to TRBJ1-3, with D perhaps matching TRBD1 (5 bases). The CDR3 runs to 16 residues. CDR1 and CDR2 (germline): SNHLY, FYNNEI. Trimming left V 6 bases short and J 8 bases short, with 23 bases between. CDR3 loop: CASSERGGRWGDTIYF. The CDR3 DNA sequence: TGTGCCAGCAGCGAGCGGGGGGGACGTTGGGGAGACACCATATATTTT.

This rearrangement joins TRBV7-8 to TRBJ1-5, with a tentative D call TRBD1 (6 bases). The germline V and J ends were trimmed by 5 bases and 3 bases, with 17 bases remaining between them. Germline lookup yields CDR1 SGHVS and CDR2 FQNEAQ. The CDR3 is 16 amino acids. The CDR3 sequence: CASSPTRTVLNQPQHF. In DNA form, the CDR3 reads TGTGCCAGCAGCCCGACACGGACAGTGCTCAATCAGCCCCAGCATTTT.

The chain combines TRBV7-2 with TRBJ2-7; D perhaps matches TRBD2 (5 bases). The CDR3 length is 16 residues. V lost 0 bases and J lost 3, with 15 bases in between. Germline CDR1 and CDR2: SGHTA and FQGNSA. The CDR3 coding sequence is TGTGCCAGCAGCTTAGCTTACAACCCTAGCCTCTACGAGCAGTACTTC. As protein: CASSLAYNPSLYEQYF.

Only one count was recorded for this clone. CDR3 residues: CASSYLAAGEDTQYF. CDR3 sequence (DNA): TGTGCCAGCAGTTACCTCGCAGCGGGAGAAGATACGCAGTATTTT. The chain employs TRBV6-2 or TRBV6-3 and TRBJ2-3, with 8 bases that match TRBD2. The germline V gene has CDR1 MNHEY and CDR2 SVGEGT. After removal of 2 bases from V and 5 bases from J, the junction contained 6 bases not matched to a gene. There are 15 residues in the CDR3.

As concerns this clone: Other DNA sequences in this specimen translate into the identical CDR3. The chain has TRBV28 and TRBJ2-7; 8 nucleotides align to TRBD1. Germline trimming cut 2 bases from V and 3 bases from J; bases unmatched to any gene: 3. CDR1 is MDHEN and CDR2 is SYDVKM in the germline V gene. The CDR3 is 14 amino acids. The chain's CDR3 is CASSLGTGGYEQYF. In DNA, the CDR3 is TGTGCCAGCAGTTTAGGGACAGGTGGCTACGAGCAGTACTTC.

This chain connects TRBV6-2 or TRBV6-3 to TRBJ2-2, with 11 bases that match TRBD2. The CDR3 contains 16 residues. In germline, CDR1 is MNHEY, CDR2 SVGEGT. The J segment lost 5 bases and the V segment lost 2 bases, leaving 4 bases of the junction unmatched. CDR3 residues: CASSYVLAGGTGELFF. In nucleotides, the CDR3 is TGTGCCAGCAGTTACGTGTTAGCGGGAGGGACCGGGGAGCTGTTTTTT.

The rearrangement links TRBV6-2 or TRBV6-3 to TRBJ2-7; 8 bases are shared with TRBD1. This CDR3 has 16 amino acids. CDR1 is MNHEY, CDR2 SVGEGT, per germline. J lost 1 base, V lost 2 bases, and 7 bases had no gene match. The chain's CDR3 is CASSYRGTGISYEQYF. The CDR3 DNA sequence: TGTGCCAGCAGTTACAGAGGGACAGGAATATCCTACGAGCAGTACTTC.

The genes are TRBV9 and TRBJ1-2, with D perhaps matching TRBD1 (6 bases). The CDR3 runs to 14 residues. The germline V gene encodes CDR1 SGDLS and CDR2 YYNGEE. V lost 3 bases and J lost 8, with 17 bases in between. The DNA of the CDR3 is TGTGCCAGCAGCGGGCACATGGACAGTTCCGGCTACACCTTC. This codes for CASSGHMDSSGYTF.

In nucleotides, the CDR3 is TGTGCCAGCAGTTACTCGAGAGATACGCAGTATTTT. Translated: CASSYSRDTQYF. V is TRBV6-2 or TRBV6-3 and J is TRBJ2-3; D gene unclear. Trimming pared 0 bases from V and 5 bases from J, leaving 3 bases between. The CDR3 has 12 amino acids. Germline loops: CDR1 MNHEY, CDR2 SVGEGT.

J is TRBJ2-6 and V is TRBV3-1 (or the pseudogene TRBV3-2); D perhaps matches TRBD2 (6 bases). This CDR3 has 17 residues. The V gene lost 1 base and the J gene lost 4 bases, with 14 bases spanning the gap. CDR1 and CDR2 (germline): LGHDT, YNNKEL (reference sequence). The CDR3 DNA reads TGTGCCAGCAGCCAAGTATTCGGAGGGTCCGGGGCCAACGTCCTGACTTTC. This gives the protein CASSQVFGGSGANVLTF.

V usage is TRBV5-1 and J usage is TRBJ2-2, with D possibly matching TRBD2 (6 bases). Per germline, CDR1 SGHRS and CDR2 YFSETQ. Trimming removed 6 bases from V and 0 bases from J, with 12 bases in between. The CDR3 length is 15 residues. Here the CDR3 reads CASNPGVPNTGELFF. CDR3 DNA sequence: TGCGCCAGCAACCCGGGGGTTCCGAACACCGGGGAGCTGTTTTTT.

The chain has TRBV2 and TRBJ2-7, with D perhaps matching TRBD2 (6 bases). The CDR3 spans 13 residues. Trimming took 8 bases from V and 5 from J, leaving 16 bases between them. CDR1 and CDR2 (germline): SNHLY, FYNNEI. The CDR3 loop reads CASGSLALNEQYF. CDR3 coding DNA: TGTGCCAGCGGTAGCCTAGCGCTCAACGAGCAGTACTTC.

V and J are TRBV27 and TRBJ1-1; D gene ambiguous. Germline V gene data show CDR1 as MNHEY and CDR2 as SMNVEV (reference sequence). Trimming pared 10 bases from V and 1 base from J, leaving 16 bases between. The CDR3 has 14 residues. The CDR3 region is CATCPVGGNTEAFF. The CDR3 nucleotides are TGTGCCACCTGTCCTGTCGGCGGGAACACTGAAGCTTTCTTT.

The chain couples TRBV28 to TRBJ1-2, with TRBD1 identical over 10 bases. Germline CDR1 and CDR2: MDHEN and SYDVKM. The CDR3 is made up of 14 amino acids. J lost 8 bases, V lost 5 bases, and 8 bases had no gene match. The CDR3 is CASSPPGQGQGYTF. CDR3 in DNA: TGTGCCAGCAGTCCTCCGGGACAGGGGCAAGGCTACACCTTC.

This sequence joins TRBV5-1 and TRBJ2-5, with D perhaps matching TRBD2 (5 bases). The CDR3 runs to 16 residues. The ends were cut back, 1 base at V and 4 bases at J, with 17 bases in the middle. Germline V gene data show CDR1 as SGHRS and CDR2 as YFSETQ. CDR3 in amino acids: CASSLLSSGKGETQYF. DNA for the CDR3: TGCGCCAGCAGCTTGTTAAGCAGCGGTAAGGGAGAGACCCAGTACTTC.

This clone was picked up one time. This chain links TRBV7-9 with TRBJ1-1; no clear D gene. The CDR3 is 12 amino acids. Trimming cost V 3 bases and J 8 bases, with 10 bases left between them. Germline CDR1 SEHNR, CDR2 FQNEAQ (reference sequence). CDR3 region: CASSFDTFEAFF. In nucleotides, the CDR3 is TGTGCCAGCAGCTTCGACACCTTCGAAGCTTTCTTT.

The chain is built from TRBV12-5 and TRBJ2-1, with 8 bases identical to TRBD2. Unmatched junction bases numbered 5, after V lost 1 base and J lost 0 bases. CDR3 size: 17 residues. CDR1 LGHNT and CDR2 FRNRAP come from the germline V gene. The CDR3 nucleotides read TGTGCTAGTGGTTTGGCGACTAGCGCTAGCTCCTACAATGAGCAGTTCTTC. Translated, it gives CASGLATSASSYNEQFF.

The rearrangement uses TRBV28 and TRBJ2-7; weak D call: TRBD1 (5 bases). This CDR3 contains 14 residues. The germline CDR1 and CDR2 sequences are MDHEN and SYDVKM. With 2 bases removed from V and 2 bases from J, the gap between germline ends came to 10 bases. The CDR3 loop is CASSLQYRPYEQYF. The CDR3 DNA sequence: TGTGCCAGCAGTTTACAGTACAGGCCCTACGAGCAGTACTTC.

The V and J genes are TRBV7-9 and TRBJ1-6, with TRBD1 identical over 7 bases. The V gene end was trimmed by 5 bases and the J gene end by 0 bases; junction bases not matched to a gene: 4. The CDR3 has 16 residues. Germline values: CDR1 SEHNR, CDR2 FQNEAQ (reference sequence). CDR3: CASSLQGSSYNSPLHF. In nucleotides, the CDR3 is TGTGCCAGCAGCCTACAGGGGAGCTCCTATAATTCACCCCTCCACTTT.

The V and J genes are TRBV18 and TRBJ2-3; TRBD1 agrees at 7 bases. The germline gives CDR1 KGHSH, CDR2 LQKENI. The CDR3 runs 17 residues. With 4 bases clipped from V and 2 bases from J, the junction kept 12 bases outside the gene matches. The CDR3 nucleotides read TGTGCCAGCTCACTTTATGATACAGGGGCATACACAGATACGCAGTATTTT. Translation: CASSLYDTGAYTDTQYF. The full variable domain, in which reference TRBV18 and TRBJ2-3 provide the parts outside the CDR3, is NAGVMQNPRHLVRRRGQEARLRCSPMKGHSHVYWYRQLPEEGLKFMVYLQKENIIDESGMPKERFSAEFPKEGPSILRIQQVVRGDSAAYFCASSLYDTGAYTDTQYFGPGTRLTVL.

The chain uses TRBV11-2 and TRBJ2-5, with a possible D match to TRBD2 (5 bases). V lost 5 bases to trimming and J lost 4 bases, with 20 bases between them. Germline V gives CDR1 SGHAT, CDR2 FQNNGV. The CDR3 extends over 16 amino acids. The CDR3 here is CASSRGTTNLPETQYF. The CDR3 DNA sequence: TGTGCCAGCAGCCGGGGAACCACGAACCTTCCAGAGACCCAGTACTTC.

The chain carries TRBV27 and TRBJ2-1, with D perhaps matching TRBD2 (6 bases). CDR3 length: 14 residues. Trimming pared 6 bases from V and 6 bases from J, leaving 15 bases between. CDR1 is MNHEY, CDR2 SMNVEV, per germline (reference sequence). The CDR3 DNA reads TGTGCCAGCAGCTGGGGGGTGAGGGGCAATGAGCAGTTCTTC. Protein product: CASSWGVRGNEQFF.

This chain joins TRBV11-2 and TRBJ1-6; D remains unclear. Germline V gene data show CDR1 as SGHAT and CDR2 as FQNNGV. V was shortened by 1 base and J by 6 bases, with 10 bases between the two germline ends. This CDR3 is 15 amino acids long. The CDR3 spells CASSLGVTGNSPLHF. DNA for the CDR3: TGTGCCAGCAGCTTAGGAGTGACGGGTAATTCACCCCTCCACTTT. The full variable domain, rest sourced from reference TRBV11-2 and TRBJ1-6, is EAGVAQSPRYKIIEKRQSVAFWCNPISGHATLYWYQQILGQGPKLLIQFQNNGVVDDSQLPKDRFSAERLKGVDSTLKIQPAKLEDSAVYLCASSLGVTGNSPLHFGNGTRLTVT.

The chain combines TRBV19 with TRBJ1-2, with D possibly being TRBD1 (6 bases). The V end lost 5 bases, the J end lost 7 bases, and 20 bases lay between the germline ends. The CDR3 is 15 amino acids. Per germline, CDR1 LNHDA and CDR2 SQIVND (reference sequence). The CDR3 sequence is CASSPWTTEGGGYTF. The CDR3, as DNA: TGTGCCAGTAGTCCGTGGACGACCGAAGGGGGTGGCTACACCTTC.

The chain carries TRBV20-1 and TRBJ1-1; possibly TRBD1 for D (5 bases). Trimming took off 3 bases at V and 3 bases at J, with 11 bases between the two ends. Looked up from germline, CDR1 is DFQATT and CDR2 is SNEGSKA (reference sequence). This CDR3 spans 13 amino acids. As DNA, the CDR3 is TGCAGTGCTAGTACAGGCGGGGACACTGAAGCTTTCTTT. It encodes CSASTGGDTEAFF.